These 14 T cell receptor beta chains came from one sample sequenced in a study of CXCR3-negative and CXCR3-positive naive CD8 T cells. Through 5' RACE with UMI labels, the TRB cDNA libraries were prepared. TCRdb reworked the 5' RACE reads into one entry per CDR3 protein, no DNA. The table for this sample gives 55,000 to 65,000 distinct CDR3 sequences. Their target antigens are unknown. General study points: Against CXCR3-negative naive cells, CXCR3-positive naive cells showed more hydrophobic TRB CDR3s.

The sequenced sample consisted of naive CXCR3+ CD8+ T cells from blood. The subset denotes: CD45RO-CCR7+CD27+CD95- naive CD8+ T cells expressing CXCR3 (TNR3+). Source of these receptors: a human donor in good health. Some clones in this sample may be carry-over from other donors' samples.

This chain uses TRBV19 with TRBJ1-5; TCRdb lists TRBD1, though no DNA is available to test this call. The CDR3 length is 13 residues. The V gene's germline CDR1 is LNHDA and CDR2 SQIVND (reference sequence). CDR3: CASSGDSNQTQHF.

V is TRBV5-1 and J is TRBJ2-3; TCRdb outputs TRBD2, but without DNA this stays unchecked. CDR3 length equals 19 residues. Germline V lookup: CDR1 SGHRS, CDR2 YFSETQ. CDR3 residues: CASSPRIGVAGWHADTQYF.

J is TRBJ2-1 and V is TRBV7-6. There are 15 residues in the CDR3. CDR1 is SGHVS and CDR2 is FNYEAQ in the germline V gene. CDR3 region: CASSLAPSSYNEQFF. Combining the CDR3 with reference TRBV7-6 and TRBJ2-1 gives the whole variable domain GAGVSQSPRYKVTKRGQDVALRCDPISGHVSLYWYRQALGQGPEFLTYFNYEAQQDKSGLPNDRFSAERPEGSISTLTIQRTEQRDSAMYRCASSLAPSSYNEQFFGPGTRLTVL.

The gene calls are TRBV6-6 and TRBJ1-2; the TCRdb D gene call, TRBD1, has no DNA to confirm it. CDR3 length equals 17 residues. Germline V gene data show CDR1 as MNHNY and CDR2 as SVGAGI (reference sequence). Here the CDR3 reads CASSYSAGGEVDYGYTF.

V and J are TRBV7-9 and TRBJ2-7; the TCRdb call, TRBD2, lacks DNA for checking. CDR1 SEHNR and CDR2 FQNEAQ come from the germline V gene (reference sequence). This CDR3 has 14 amino acids. This chain's CDR3 is CASSGGTSGKEQYF.

This rearrangement joins TRBV7-6 to TRBJ2-7; TCRdb's assignment of TRBD2 cannot be checked, as there is no DNA. The V gene's germline CDR1 is SGHVS and CDR2 FNYEAQ. This CDR3 is built from 16 residues. CDR3 sequence: CASSPRLAGETYEQYF.

The chain joins TRBV5-6 to TRBJ2-7; as DNA is missing, the TRBD1 call by TCRdb cannot be tested. The CDR3 consists of 15 residues. Germline V CDR1 and CDR2: SGHDT, YYEEEE. This CDR3 reads CASSSLLDGDYEQYF.

V and J are TRBV20-1 and TRBJ1-1; the D call from TCRdb, TRBD1, cannot be confirmed without DNA. CDR1 is DFQATT, CDR2 SNEGSKA, per germline (reference sequence). The CDR3 sequence is 12 residues long. CDR3 protein: CGAIRGDTEAFF.

The rearrangement uses TRBV13 and TRBJ2-1; checking the TCRdb D call of TRBD1 is not possible without DNA. The V gene's germline CDR1 is PRHDT and CDR2 FYEKMQ (reference sequence). This CDR3 has 16 amino acids. The CDR3 sequence is CASSPPNQGAHNEQFF.

V usage is TRBV29-1 and J usage is TRBJ1-2. This CDR3 has 12 amino acids. Per germline, CDR1 SQVTM and CDR2 ANQGSEA. The CDR3 reads CSVGNRAHGYTF.

The J gene is TRBJ1-2, the V gene TRBV5-1; TCRdb returns TRBD1, unconfirmable since there is no DNA. Germline CDR1 is SGHRS and CDR2 is YFSETQ. There are 15 residues in the CDR3. The CDR3 loop reads CASSLDWGDRYGYTF.

The chain combines TRBV2 with TRBJ2-7. CDR1 is SNHLY, CDR2 FYNNEI, per germline. This CDR3 comprises 15 residues. CDR3 in amino acids: CASSEYGLSPYEQYF.

J is TRBJ2-5 and V is TRBV29-1. Germline-derived CDR1 and CDR2 are SQVTM and ANQGSEA. The CDR3 loop spans 14 amino acids. CDR3 sequence reads: CSVEVGSLTGTQYF.

The chain employs TRBV14 and TRBJ2-7; there is no DNA to check the TCRdb D call of TRBD2. The CDR3 covers 14 residues. Per germline, CDR1 SGHDN and CDR2 FVKESK. The CDR3 loop is CASSQEGLTYEQYF. Using reference TRBV14 and TRBJ2-7 for the parts outside the CDR3, the full variable domain is EAGVTQFPSHSVIEKGQTVTLRCDPISGHDNLYWYRRVMGKEIKFLLHFVKESKQDESGMPNNRFLAERTGGTYSTLKVQPAELEDSGVYFCASSQEGLTYEQYFGPGTRLTVT.